This entry features one T cell receptor beta chain sequence. Its antigen is currently unknown. A junction boundary mismatches the germline segment, possibly from a read error. These data belong to a study of cytomegalovirus exposure and HLA in healthy donors. On the study more broadly: Researchers found that roughly 77% of just under 400 genotyped donors fell within the Caucasian-associated ancestry cluster. Study findings and constraints: Among TCR sequences, most were rare, though some public TCRs appeared in many donors.

Primers included in the PCR were 60 Vbeta and 13 Jbeta primers. Profiling relied on immunoSEQ multiplex PCR, and the TCRdb table lists in-frame clones only, not all of them. The sample lists about 210,000 clones; about 80% were seen once. The CDR3 runs 15 residues. The V gene's germline CDR1 is SSHAT and CDR2 FNYEAQ (reference sequence). Healthy bone marrow donors made up the cohort. The TCR sequence derives from a man aged 40-55 years in good health and CMV-seropositive. The sample taken for sequencing was PBMCs. The chain couples TRBV7-7 to TRBJ2-1; TRBD2 matches 9 bases. CDR3 nucleotides: TGTGCTAGCAGCTTATTAGCGGGAGAATATAGTGAGCAGTTCTTC. This encodes CASSLLAGEYSEQFF.